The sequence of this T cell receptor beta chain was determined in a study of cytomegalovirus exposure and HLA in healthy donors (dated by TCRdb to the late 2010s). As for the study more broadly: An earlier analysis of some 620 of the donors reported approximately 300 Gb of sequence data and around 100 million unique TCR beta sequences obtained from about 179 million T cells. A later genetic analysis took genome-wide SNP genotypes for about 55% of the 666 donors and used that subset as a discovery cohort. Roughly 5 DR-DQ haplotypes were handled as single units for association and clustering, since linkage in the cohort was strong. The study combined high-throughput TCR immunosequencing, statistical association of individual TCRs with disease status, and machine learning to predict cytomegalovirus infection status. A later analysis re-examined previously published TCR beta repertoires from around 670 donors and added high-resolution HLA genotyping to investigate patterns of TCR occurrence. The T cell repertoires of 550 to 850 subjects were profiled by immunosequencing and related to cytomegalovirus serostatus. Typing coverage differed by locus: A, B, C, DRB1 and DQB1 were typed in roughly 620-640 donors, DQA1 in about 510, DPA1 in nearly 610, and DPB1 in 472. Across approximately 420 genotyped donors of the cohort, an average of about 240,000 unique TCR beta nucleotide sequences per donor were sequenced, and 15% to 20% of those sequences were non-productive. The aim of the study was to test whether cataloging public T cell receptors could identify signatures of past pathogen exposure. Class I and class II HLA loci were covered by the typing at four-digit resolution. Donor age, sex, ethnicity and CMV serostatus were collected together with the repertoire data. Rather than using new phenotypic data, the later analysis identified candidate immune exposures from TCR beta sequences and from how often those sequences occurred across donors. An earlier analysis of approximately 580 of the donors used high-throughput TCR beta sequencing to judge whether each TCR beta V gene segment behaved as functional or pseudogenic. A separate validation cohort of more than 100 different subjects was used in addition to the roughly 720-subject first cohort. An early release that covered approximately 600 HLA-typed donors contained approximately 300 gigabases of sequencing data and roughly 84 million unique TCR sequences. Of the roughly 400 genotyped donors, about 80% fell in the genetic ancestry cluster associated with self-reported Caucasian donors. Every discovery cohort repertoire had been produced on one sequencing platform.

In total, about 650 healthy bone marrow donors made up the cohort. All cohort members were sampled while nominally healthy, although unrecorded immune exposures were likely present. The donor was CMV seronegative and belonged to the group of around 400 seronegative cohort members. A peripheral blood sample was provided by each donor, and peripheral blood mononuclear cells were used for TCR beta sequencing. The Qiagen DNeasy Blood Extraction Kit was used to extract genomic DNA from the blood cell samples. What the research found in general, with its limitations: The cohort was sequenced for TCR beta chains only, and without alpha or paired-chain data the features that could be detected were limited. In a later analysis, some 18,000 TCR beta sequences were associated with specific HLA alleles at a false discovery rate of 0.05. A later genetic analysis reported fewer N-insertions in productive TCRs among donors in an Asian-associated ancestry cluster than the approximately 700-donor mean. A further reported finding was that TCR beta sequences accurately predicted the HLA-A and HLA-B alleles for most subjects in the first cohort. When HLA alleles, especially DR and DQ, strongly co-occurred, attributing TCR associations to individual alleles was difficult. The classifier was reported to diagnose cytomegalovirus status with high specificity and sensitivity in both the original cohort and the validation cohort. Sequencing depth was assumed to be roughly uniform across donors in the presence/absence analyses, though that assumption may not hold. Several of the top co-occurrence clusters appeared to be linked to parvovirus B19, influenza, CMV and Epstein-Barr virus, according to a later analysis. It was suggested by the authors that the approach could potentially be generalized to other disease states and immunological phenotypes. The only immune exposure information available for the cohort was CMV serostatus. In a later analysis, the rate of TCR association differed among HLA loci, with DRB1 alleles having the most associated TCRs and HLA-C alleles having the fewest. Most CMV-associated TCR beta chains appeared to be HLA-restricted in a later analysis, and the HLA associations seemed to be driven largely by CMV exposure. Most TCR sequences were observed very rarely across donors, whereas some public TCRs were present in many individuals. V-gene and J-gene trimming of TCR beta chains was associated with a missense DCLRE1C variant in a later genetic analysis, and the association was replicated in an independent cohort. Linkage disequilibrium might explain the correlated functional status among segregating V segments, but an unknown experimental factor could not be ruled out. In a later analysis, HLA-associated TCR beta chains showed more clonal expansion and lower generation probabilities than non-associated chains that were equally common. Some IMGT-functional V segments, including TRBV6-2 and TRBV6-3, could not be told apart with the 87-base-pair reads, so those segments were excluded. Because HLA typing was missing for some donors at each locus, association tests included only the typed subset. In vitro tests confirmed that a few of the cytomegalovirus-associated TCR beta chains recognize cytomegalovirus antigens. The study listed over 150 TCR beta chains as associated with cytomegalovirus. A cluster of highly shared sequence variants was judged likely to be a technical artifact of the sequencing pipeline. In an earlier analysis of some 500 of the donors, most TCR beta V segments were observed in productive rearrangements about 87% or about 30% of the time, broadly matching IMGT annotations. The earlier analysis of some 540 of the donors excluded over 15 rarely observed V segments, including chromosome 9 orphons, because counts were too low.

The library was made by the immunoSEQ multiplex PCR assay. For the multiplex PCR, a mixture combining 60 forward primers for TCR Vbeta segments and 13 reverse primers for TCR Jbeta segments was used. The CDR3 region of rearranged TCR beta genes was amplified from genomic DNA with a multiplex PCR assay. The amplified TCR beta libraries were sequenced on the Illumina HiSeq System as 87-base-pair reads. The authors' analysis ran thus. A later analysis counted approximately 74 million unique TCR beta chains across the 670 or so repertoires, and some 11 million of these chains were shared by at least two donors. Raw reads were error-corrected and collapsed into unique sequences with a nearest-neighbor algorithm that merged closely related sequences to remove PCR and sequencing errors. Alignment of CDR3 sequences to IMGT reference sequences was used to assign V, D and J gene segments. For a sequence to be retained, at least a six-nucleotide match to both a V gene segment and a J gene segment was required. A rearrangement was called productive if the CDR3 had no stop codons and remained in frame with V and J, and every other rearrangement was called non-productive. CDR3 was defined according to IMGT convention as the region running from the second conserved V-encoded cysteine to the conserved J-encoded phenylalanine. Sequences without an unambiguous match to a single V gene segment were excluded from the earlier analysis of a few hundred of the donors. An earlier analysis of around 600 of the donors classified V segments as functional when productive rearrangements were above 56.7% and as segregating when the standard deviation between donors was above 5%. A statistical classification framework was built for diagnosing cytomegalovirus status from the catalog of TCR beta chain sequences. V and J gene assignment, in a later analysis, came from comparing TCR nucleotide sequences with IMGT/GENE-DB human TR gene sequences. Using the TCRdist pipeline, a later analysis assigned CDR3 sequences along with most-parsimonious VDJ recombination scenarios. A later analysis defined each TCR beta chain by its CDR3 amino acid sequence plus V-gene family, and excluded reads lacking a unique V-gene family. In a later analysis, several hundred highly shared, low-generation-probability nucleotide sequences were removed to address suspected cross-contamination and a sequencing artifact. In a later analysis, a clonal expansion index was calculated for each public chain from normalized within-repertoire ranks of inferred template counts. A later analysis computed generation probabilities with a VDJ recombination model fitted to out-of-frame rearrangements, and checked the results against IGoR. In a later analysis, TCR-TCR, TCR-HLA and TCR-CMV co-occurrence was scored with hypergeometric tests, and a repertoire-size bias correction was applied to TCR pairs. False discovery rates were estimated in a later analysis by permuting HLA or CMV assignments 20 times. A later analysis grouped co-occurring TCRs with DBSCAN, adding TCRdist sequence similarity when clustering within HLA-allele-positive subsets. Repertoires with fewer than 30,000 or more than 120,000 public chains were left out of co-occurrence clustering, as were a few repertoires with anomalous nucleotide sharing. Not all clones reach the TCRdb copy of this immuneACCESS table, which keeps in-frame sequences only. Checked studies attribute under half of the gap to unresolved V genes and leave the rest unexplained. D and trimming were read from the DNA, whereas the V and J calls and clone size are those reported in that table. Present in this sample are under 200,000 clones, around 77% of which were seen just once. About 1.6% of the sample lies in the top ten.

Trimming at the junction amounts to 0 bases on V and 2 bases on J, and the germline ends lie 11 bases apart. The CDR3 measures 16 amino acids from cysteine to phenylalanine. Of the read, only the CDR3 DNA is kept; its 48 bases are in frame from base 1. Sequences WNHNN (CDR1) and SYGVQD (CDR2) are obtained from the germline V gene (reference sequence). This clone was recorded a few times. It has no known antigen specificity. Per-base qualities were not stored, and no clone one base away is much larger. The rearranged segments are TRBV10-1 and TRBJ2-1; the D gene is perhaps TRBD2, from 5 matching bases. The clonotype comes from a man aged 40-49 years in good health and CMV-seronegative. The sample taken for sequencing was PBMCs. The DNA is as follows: TGCGCCAGCAGTGAGTCTGTGGGAGCCCCCTACAATGAGCAGTTCTTC. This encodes CASSESVGAPYNEQFF.